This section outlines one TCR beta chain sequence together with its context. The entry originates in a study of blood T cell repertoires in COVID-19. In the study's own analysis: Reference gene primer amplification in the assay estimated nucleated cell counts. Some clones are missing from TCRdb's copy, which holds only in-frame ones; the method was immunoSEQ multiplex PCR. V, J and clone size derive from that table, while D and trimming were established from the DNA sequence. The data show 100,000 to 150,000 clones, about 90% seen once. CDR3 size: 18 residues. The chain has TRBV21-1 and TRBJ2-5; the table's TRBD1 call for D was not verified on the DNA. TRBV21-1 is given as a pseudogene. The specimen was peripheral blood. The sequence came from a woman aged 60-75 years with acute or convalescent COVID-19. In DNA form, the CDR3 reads TGTGCCAGCAGCAAAAAGGAGAAGGGACACCTCCGGCAAGAGACCCAGTACTTC. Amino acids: CASSKKEKGHLRQETQYF.